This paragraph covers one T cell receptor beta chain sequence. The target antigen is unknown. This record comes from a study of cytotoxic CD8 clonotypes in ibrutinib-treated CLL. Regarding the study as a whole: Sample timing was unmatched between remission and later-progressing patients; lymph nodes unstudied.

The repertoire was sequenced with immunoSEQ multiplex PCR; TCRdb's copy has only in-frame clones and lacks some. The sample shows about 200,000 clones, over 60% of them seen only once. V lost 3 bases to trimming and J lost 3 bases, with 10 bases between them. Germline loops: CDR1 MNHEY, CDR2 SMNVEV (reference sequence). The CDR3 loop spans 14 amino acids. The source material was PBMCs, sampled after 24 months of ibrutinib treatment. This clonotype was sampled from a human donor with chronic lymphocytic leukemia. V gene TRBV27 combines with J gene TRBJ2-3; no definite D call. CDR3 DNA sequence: TGTGCCAGCAGTTTTGCGGACGGGACAGATACGCAGTATTTT. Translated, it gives CASSFADGTDTQYF.